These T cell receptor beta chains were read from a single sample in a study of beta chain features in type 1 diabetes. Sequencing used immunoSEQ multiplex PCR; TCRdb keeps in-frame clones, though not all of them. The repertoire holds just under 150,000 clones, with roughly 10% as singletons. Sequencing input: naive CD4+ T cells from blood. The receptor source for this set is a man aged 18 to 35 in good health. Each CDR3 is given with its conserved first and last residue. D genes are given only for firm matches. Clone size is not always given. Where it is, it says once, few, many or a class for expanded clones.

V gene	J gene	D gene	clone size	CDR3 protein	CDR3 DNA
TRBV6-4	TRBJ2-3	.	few	CASRRDSGTDTQYF	TGTGCCAGCAGGCGGGACAGCGGCACAGATACGCAGTATTTT
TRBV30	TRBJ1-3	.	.	CAWSEAAEATIYF	TGTGCCTGGAGTGAGGCAGCTGAGGCCACCATATATTTT
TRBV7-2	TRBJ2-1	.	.	CASSTFGTDNEQFF	TGTGCCAGCAGCACGTTCGGGACTGACAATGAGCAGTTCTTC
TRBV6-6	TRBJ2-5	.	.	CASTGGTEETQYF	TGTGCCAGCACCGGCGGGACTGAGGAGACCCAGTACTTC
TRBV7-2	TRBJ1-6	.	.	CASSKQSSYNSPLHF	TGTGCCAGCAGCAAACAGAGCTCCTATAATTCACCCCTCCACTTT
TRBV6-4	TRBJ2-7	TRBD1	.	CASRGEDRGTYEQYF	TGTGCCAGCAGGGGGGAGGACAGGGGAACCTACGAGCAGTACTTC
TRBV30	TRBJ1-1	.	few	CAWSTGQRAFF	TGTGCCTGGAGTACGGGACAAAGGGCTTTCTTT
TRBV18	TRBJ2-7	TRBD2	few	CASSPPTAGGTYEQYF	TGTGCCAGCTCACCACCGACAGCGGGGGGGACCTACGAGCAGTACTTC
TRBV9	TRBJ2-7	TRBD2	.	CASSAGLAGQNYEQYF	TGTGCCAGCAGCGCGGGACTAGCGGGGCAAAACTACGAGCAGTACTTC
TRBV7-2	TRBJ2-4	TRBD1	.	CASSLKSPGTGGKNIQYF	TGTGCCAGCAGCTTGAAATCCCCTGGGACAGGGGGCAAAAACATTCAGTACTTC
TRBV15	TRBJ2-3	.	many	CATSRDRGGRDTQYF	TGTGCCACCAGCAGAGATCGAGGGGGTAGAGATACGCAGTATTTT
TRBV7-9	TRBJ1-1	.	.	CASYQPPTGINTEAFF	TGTGCCAGCTATCAACCCCCCACAGGGATAAACACTGAAGCTTTCTTT
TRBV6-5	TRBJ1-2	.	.	CASSYTGSYGYTF	TGTGCCAGCAGTTACACCGGGTCCTATGGCTACACCTTC
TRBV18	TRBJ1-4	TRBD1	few	CASSPTGGLEKLFF	TGTGCCAGCTCACCGACAGGGGGCCTTGAAAAACTGTTTTTT
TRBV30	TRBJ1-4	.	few	CAWSVQYNEKLFF	TGTGCCTGGAGTGTACAGTATAATGAAAAACTGTTTTTT
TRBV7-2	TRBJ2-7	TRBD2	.	CAIRLAGTYEQYF	TGTGCCATCCGACTAGCGGGGACCTACGAGCAGTACTTC
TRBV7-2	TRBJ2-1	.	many	CASSPPGLRSGNEQFF	TGTGCCAGCAGCCCTCCTGGACTAAGGTCTGGCAATGAGCAGTTCTTC
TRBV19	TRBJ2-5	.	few	CASSIEASRFTSQYF	TGTGCCAGTAGTATAGAGGCTAGCCGCTTTACGTCCCAGTACTTC
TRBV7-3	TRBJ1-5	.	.	CASSLMGGAASSNQPQHF	TGTGCCAGCAGCTTAATGGGAGGCGCGGCATCTAGCAATCAGCCCCAGCATTTT
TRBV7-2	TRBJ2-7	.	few	CASSTLGRDYEQYF	TGTGCCAGCAGCACCCTGGGCAGGGACTACGAGCAGTACTTC
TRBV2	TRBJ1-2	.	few	CASSRDSNYGYTF	TGTGCCAGCAGTCGTGACTCTAACTATGGCTACACCTTC
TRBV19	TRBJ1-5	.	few	CASSIVVGPQPQHF	TGTGCCAGTAGTATAGTAGTGGGGCCTCAGCCCCAGCATTTT
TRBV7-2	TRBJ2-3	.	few	CASSFVTDTQYF	TGTGCCAGCAGCTTCGTCACAGATACGCAGTATTTT
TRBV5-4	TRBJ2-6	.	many	CASSFPLSGANVLTF	TGTGCCAGCAGCTTCCCCCTCTCTGGGGCCAACGTCCTGACTTTC
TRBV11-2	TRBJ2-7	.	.	CASSQPAGTGEQYF	TGTGCCAGCAGCCAACCGGCGGGTACAGGGGAGCAGTACTTC
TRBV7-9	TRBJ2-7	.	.	CASSLQGGNSYEQYF	TGTGCCAGCAGCTTACAAGGCGGAAACTCCTACGAGCAGTACTTC
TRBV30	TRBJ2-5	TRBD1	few	CAWSATGLETQYF	TGTGCCTGGAGTGCGACAGGGTTAGAGACCCAGTACTTC
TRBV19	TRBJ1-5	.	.	CASMARGAQPQHF	TGTGCCAGTATGGCCAGGGGAGCTCAGCCCCAGCATTTT
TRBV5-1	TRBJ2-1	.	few	CASSLIGSGGGDEQFF	TGCGCCAGCAGCTTGATCGGATCAGGGGGAGGCGATGAGCAGTTCTTC
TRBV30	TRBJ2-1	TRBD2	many	CALGLADEQFF	TGTGCCTTGGGGCTAGCGGATGAGCAGTTCTTC
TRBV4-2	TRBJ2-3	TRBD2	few	CASSQVPGLAGADTQYF	TGTGCCAGCAGCCAAGTACCGGGACTAGCGGGGGCAGATACGCAGTATTTT
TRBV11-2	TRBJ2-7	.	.	CASSQRGMDSLYEQYF	TGTGCCAGCAGCCAAAGGGGGATGGACAGCTTATACGAGCAGTACTTC
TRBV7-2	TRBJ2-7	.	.	CASSSAGISYEQYF	TGTGCCAGCAGCTCCGCCGGGATAAGCTACGAGCAGTACTTC
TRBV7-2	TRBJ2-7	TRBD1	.	CASSPRTGVFSYEQYF	TGTGCCAGCAGCCCCCGGACAGGGGTGTTTTCCTACGAGCAGTACTTC
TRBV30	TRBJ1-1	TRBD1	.	CAVQGATEAFF	TGTGCTGTTCAGGGGGCCACTGAAGCTTTCTTT
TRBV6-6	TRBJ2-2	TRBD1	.	CASSFIGDRVTGELFF	TGTGCCAGCAGTTTTATAGGGGACAGGGTCACCGGGGAGCTGTTTTTT
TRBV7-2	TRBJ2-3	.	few	CASSLPTPNTDTQYF	TGTGCCAGCAGCTTACCGACACCTAACACAGATACGCAGTATTTT
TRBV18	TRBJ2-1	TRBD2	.	CASSPPSGVYNEQFF	TGTGCCAGCTCACCCCCTAGCGGGGTATACAATGAGCAGTTCTTC
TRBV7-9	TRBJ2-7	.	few	CASSLVGRTAEQYF	TGTGCCAGCAGCTTAGTAGGGAGGACGGCTGAGCAGTACTTC
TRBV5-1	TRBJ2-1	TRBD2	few	CASSWGASGQYNEQFF	TGCGCCAGCAGCTGGGGGGCTAGCGGGCAATACAATGAGCAGTTCTTC
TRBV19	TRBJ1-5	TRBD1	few	CASSGTGNQPQHF	TGTGCCAGTTCCGGGACAGGGAATCAGCCCCAGCATTTT
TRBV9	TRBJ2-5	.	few	CASSVDEHRETQYF	TGTGCCAGCAGCGTAGATGAGCACCGGGAGACCCAGTACTTC
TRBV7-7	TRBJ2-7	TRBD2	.	CASSSAGTRNSYEQYF	TGTGCCAGCAGCTCGGCTGGGACTAGGAATTCCTACGAGCAGTACTTC
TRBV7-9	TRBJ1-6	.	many	CASSTSPAGSPLHF	TGTGCCAGCAGCACGAGTCCCGCCGGTTCACCCCTCCACTTT
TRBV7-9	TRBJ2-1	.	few	CASSSGGLGEQFF	TGTGCCAGCAGCTCGGGGGGCCTAGGAGAGCAGTTCTTC
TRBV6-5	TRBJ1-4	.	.	CASSSGVLANEKLFF	TGTGCCAGCAGTTCAGGGGTGTTAGCTAATGAAAAACTGTTTTTT
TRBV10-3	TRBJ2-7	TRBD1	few	CAINNIGQGVHEQYF	TGTGCCATCAACAACATAGGACAGGGAGTCCACGAGCAGTACTTC
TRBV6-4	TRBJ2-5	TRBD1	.	CASSLGQGGQETQYF	TGTGCCAGCAGTTTGGGACAGGGGGGCCAAGAGACCCAGTACTTC
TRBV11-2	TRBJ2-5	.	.	CASSLKRLEGTQYF	TGTGCCAGCAGCTTAAAACGGCTAGAAGGGACCCAGTACTTC
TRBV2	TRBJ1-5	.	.	CASSEIPNQPQHF	TGTGCCAGCAGTGAAATCCCTAATCAGCCCCAGCATTTT
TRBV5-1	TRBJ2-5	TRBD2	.	CASSAGLAGGRETQYF	TGCGCCAGCAGCGCGGGACTAGCGGGGGGTCGAGAGACCCAGTACTTC
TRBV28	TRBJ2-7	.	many	CASSGGAGSEQYF	TGTGCCAGCAGTGGGGGGGCCGGGTCCGAGCAGTACTTC
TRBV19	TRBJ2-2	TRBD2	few	CASRLADSFTGELFF	TGTGCCAGTAGACTAGCGGATTCTTTCACCGGGGAGCTGTTTTTT
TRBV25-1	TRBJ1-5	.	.	CASSEGTGVNQPQHF	TGTGCCAGCAGTGAAGGGACGGGGGTCAATCAGCCCCAGCATTTT
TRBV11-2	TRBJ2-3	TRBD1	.	CASSSKGAGDTQYF	TGTGCCAGCAGCTCAAAGGGGGCTGGAGATACGCAGTATTTT
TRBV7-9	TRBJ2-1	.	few	CASSRDSRSYNEQFF	TGTGCCAGCAGCCGTGACAGTCGCTCCTACAATGAGCAGTTCTTC
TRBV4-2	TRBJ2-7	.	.	CASSQAGGSYEQYF	TGTGCCAGCAGCCAAGCTGGGGGGTCCTACGAGCAGTACTTC